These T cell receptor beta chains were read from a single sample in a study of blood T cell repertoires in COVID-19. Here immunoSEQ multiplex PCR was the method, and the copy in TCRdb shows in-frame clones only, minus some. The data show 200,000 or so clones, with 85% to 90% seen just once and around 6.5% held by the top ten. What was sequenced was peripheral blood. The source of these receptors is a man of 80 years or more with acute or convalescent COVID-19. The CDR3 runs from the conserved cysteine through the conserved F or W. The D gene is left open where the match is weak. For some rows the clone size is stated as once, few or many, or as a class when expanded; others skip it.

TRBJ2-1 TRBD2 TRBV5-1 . TGCGCCAGCGGGACTAGCCCCGGCTCCTACAATGAGCAGTTCTTC CASGTSPGSYNEQFF
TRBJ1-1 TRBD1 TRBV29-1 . TGCAGCGTTGAACAGGGGGTGATGAACACTGAAGCTTTCTTT CSVEQGVMNTEAFF
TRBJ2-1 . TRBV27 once TGTGCCAGCAGTTTATCGGCAGTGTCCTACAATGAGCAGTTCTTC CASSLSAVSYNEQFF
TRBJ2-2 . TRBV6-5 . TGTGCCAGCAGTCTCACTAGCATCGGGGAGCTGTTTTTT CASSLTSIGELFF
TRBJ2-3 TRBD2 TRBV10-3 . TGTGCCATCAGCGTACTAGCGGGAGCTAGCACAGATACGCAGTATTTT CAISVLAGASTDTQYF
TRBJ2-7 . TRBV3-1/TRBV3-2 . TGTGCCAGCAGCCAAGGCGGGGCAGCGTACGAGCAGTACTTC CASSQGGAAYEQYF
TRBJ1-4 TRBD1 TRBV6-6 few TGTGCCAGCAGTTTACAGGGGGCGGGGGAAAAACTGTTTTTT CASSLQGAGEKLFF
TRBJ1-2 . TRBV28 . TGTGCCAGCACCGCAGGGGTTGGCTACACCTTC CASTAGVGYTF
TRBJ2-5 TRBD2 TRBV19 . TGTGCCAGTAGCCTAGCGGGAGTACGAGAGACCCAGTACTTC CASSLAGVRETQYF
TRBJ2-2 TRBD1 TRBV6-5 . TGTGCCAGCAGCGATACAGGGGGTCCCACCGGGGAGCTGTTTTTT CASSDTGGPTGELFF
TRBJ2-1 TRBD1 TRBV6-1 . TGTGCCAGCAGTGAAAGGCTGGAGGCAGGGGGCCACAATGAGCAGTTCTTC CASSERLEAGGHNEQFF
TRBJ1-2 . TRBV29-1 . TGCAGCGTTGATTACGGGAATGGCTACACCTTC CSVDYGNGYTF
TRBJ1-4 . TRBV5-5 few TGTGCCAGCAGCGACGGGGGTGGGAGAGAAAAACTGTTTTTT CASSDGGGREKLFF
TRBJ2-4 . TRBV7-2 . TGTGCCAGCAGCTTATCCGGGAAGGACATTCAGTACTTC CASSLSGKDIQYF
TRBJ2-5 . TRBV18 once TGTGCCAGCTCACCATCGGTCAACCAAGAGACCCAGTACTTC CASSPSVNQETQYF
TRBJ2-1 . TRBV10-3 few TGTGCCATCAGTGATCTAGCGAACTCCTACAATGAGCAGTTCTTC CAISDLANSYNEQFF
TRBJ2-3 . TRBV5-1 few TGCGCCAGCAGGTTCTCAGATACGCAGTATTTT CASRFSDTQYF
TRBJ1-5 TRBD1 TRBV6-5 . TGTGCCAGCAGTTACTCGGGACAGCTCAATCAGCCCCAGCATTTT CASSYSGQLNQPQHF
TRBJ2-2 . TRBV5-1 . TGCGCCAGCAGCTTCTTGGACAGTTCTTACACCGGGGAGCTGTTTTTT CASSFLDSSYTGELFF
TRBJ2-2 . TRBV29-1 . TGCAGCGTTGAAGTCCCCGGGGAATGGTTGGACACCGGGGAGCTGTTTTTT CSVEVPGEWLDTGELFF
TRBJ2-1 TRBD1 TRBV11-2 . TGTGCCAGCAGCTCCCCGATCCGGGACAGGGTGGCGAATGAGCAGTTCTTC CASSSPIRDRVANEQFF
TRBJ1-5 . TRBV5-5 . TGTGCCAGCAGCTTGCTCTGGGGAGGCAATCAGCCCCAGCATTTT CASSLLWGGNQPQHF
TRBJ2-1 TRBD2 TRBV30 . TGTGCCTGTAATTCAAGAGCGGGATACTCCTACAATGAGCAGTTCTTC CACNSRAGYSYNEQFF
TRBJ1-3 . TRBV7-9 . TGTGCCAGCAGCTTGAGCGGGGCAGCCGGAAACACCATATATTTT CASSLSGAAGNTIYF
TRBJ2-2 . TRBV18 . TGTGCCAGCTCACGGGACTTCTTAACCGGGGAGCTGTTTTTT CASSRDFLTGELFF
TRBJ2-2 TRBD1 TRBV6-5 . TGTGCCAGCAGCCTGGGACAGGGGGCGTCCGGGGAGCTGTTTTTT CASSLGQGASGELFF
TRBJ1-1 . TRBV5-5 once TGTGCCAGCATCCTTTGGGAGATGAACACTGAAGCTTTCTTT CASILWEMNTEAFF
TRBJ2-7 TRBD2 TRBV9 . TGTGCCAGCAGCCCCCCAGCGGCGGGAGGGAACGAGCAGTACTTC CASSPPAAGGNEQYF
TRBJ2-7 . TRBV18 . TGTGCCAGCTCCCTTCTCGGTACCTACGAGCAGTACTTC CASSLLGTYEQYF
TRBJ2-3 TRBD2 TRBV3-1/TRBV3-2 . TGTGCCAGCAGCCAAAGCCCCAGAGCGGGAGGTTTGGGAGATACGCAGTATTTT CASSQSPRAGGLGDTQYF
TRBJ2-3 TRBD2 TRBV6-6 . TGTGCCAGCAGCACCACTAGCGGAGAGGGCACAGATACGCAGTATTTT CASSTTSGEGTDTQYF
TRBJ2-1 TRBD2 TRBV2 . TGTGCCAGCAGTTTTAGCGGGAGGGCCCTCCCAGAGCAGTTCTTC CASSFSGRALPEQFF
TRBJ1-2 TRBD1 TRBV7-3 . TGTGCCAGCAGCTTAACGTCGACAGGGGTAGATGGCTACACCTTC CASSLTSTGVDGYTF
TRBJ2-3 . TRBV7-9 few TGTGCCAGCAGCTCCCCGCCGGGATCTGTCACAGATACGCAGTATTTT CASSSPPGSVTDTQYF
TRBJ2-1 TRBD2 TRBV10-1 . TGCGCCAGCAGTGAAGCAGGGAGGGATGAGCAGTTCTTC CASSEAGRDEQFF
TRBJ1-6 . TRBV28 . TGTGCCAGCAGTTCCTACAGGGTTGGCAATTCACCCCTCCACTTT CASSSYRVGNSPLHF
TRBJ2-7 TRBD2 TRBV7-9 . TGTGCCAGCAGTGTAGGGCTAGCGGCCGAGCAGTACTTC CASSVGLAAEQYF
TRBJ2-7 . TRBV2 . TGTGCCAGCAACCCGGGCTACGAGCAGTACTTC CASNPGYEQYF
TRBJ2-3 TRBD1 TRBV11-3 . TGTGCCAGCAGCACGAGACAGGGAACAGATACGCAGTATTTT CASSTRQGTDTQYF
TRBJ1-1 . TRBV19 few TGTGCCAGTAGGGACAGCAGCATGAACACTGAAGCTTTCTTT CASRDSSMNTEAFF
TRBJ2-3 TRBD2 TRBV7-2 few TGTGCCAGCAGCTTGACCTCGGCTAGCGGGAGGGTTACGCAGTATTTT CASSLTSASGRVTQYF
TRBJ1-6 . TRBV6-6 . TGTGCCAGCAGTTACGCCGAGGGTAATTCACCCCTCCACTTT CASSYAEGNSPLHF
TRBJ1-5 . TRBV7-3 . TGTGCCAGCAGCTTAAGGGATCCCCAAGGGGGCAATCAGCCCCAGCATTTT CASSLRDPQGGNQPQHF
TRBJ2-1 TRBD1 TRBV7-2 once TGTGCCAGCAGCCAGCGACAGGGTTCCGACAATGAGCAGTTCTTC CASSQRQGSDNEQFF
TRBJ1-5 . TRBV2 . TGTGCCAGCAGTGTAGGGACACAGAATCAGCCCCAGCATTTT CASSVGTQNQPQHF
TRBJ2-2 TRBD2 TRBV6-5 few TGTGCCAGCATGGGGCGGGAGGCTTACACCGGGGAGCTGTTTTTT CASMGREAYTGELFF
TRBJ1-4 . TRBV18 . TGTGCCAGCTCACCTCAGGGGAACTTCGAAAAACTGTTTTTT CASSPQGNFEKLFF
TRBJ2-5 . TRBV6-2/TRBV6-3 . TGTGCCAGCAGTTACCCGGAGACCCAGTACTTC CASSYPETQYF
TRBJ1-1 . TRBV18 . TGTGCCAGCTCACCCGGGGGAGACACTGAAGCTTTCTTT CASSPGGDTEAFF
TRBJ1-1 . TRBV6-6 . TGTGCCAGCAGTTACTGGGAGTCTGAAGCTTTCTTT CASSYWESEAFF
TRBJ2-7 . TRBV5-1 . TGCGCCAGCATCGCGGGACCAGGGTCCTACGAGCAGTACTTC CASIAGPGSYEQYF
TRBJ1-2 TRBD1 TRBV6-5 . TGTGCCAGCAGCCCCGGACAGGGTTGGGGCTACACCTTC CASSPGQGWGYTF
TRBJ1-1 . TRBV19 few TGTGCCAGTAGTCGGGGAACAGGGATGTTTCTCGCTTTCTTT CASSRGTGMFLAFF
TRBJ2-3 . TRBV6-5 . TGTGCCAGCAGGGCAGGGTGGGGTACAGATACGCAGTATTTT CASRAGWGTDTQYF
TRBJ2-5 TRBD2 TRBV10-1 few TGCGCCTCGCGGGGGGCGCCCTATCAAGAGACCCAGTACTTC CASRGAPYQETQYF
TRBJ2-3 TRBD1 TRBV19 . TGTGCCAGTAACCAGGACAGGGGCACCCCTACGCAGTATTTT CASNQDRGTPTQYF
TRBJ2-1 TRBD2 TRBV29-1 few TGCAGCGCCGCCGGGACTAGCAATGAGCAGTTCTTC CSAAGTSNEQFF